This T cell receptor (beta chain) is from a study of shared clonotypes between healthy human individuals. Overall study: Each donor's CD8 memory used one plate, CD8 naive two, each CD4 subset three. General observations from the study: The low donor count limited represented genetic and exposure-history diversity. Sharing across four donors was highest in naive CD4 (roughly 5%) and lowest in memory CD8 (approximately 0.4%). Naive subsets tended to show greater estimated richness than memory subsets.

CD45RO-negative, CCR7-positively selected cells formed the naive CD8 fraction, excluding terminally differentiated effector memory CD45RA+ cells. This CDR3 is built from 14 residues. V was trimmed by 6 bases and J by 6 bases, leaving 14 bases between them. CDR1 is KGHSH and CDR2 is LQKENI in the germline V gene. Profiling relied on immunoSEQ multiplex PCR, and the TCRdb table lists in-frame clones only, not all of them. The top ten hold 1.2% of the sample, which has roughly 1,800,000 clones, around 96% seen once. In regard to this clone: What it binds is unknown.

The receptor was isolated from a man younger than 35 in good health. Input material: naive CD8+ T cells sorted from blood. The chain uses TRBV18 and TRBJ1-4; a possible D gene is TRBD1 (5 bases). The CDR3 reads CASSAWRGHEKLFF. CDR3 bases: TGTGCCAGCTCCGCCTGGAGGGGCCATGAAAAACTGTTTTTT.